This T cell receptor beta chain came from a study of metastatic and nonmetastatic thyroid tumors (dated by TCRdb to 2020 to 2022). Background on the whole study: For patients with malignant and with benign thyroid disease, the researchers compared repertoires between peripheral blood samples and tumor or nodule tissue samples.

Overall study outcomes, separate from this receptor: TCR beta diversity was reported as significantly higher in malignant tumors than in benign nodules, in both blood and tumor samples.

Comments on this clone: Its antigen has not been determined. At one boundary the junction diverges from the germline segment, which might be a read error.

No treatment had been received by any patient before thyroid surgery. Using T-cell receptor beta sequencing, the researchers looked back retrospectively at clinical samples from patients, gathered between the early 2010s and the late 2010s. From cysteine to phenylalanine, the CDR3 is 14 amino acids long. The CDR3 DNA has 42 bases and is translated from base 1. Via the germline V gene, CDR1 is SGHRS and CDR2 YFSETQ. Receptors were amplified or captured by PCR. TCRdb records Illumina HiSeq 4000 as the sequencer. High-throughput sequencing was used to profile the CDR3 region of the TCR beta-chain in every patient. In the authors' own workflow: The researchers built a classifier to tell apart papillary thyroid cancer patients with distant metastasis, based on CDR3 differences among clinicopathological groups. The Shannon index was used to assess repertoire diversity, and the Morisita-Horn index was used to assess tumor-blood repertoire similarity. The public sequencing data were trimmed at Q25 with fastp and processed into clonotypes with MiXCR by TCRdb, which kept only in-frame beta chains. TCRdb's processing, not the study's, gives the V and J calls here. Across this sample there are under 20,000 clones, with over 20% seen only once. About 8.6% of the sample lies in the top ten.

The sequence links TRBV5-1 to TRBJ2-1, with TRBD2 tentatively as D gene (5 bases match). Specimen: adjacent normal tissue. This TCR was sampled from a female donor with papillary thyroid cancer or a benign thyroid nodule (not recorded which). Some clones in this sample may be carry-over from other donors' samples. The nucleotide sequence reads as follows: TGCGCCAGCAGCCCCCGGGTCCCGAGGGATGAGCAGTCCTTC. Translated, it reads CASSPRVPRDEQSF.